This is a list of T cell receptor beta chains from one sample in a study of cytomegalovirus exposure and HLA in healthy donors. Profiling relied on immunoSEQ multiplex PCR, and the TCRdb table lists in-frame clones only, not all of them. The sample consists of roughly 120,000 clones, roughly four fifths of them appearing once. Sequencing input: PBMCs. These receptors were collected from a woman aged 55 to 70 in good health and CMV-seropositive. Each CDR3 is given with its conserved first and last residue. The D gene is left open where the match is weak. Clone size appears in some rows only: once, few, many, or a class for an expanded clone.

D,J,V,size,DNA,CDR3
TRBD1,TRBJ1-1,TRBV7-9,few,TGTGCCAGCAGCTTACCGCCGCAGGGGGCGTGGGGGACTGAAGCTTTCTTT,CASSLPPQGAWGTEAFF
.,TRBJ1-2,TRBV19,.,TGTGCCAGTAGTCCGCTAGGGGGACCCTATGGCTACACCTTC,CASSPLGGPYGYTF
TRBD2,TRBJ2-7,TRBV5-4,.,TGTGCCAGCAGCTTCCAGCGGGGGGCCTACGAGCAGTACTTC,CASSFQRGAYEQYF
.,TRBJ1-4,TRBV18,.,TGTGCCAGCTCCCTGGGACAACCCTCAACTAATGAAAAACTGTTTTTT,CASSLGQPSTNEKLFF
.,TRBJ2-1,TRBV13,few,TGTGCCAGCAGGGAGGAACTAGTCGACAATGAGCAGTTCTTC,CASREELVDNEQFF
.,TRBJ2-3,TRBV12-5,.,TGTGCTAGTGGTTTGGGTGTAGCGGACACAGATACGCAGTATTTT,CASGLGVADTDTQYF
TRBD1,TRBJ1-4,TRBV4-3,.,TGCGCCAGCAGCCGAAGGGGACAGGGGAGTGAAAAACTGTTTTTT,CASSRRGQGSEKLFF
TRBD1,TRBJ1-6,TRBV15,.,TGTGCCACCAGATGGACAGGGAATAATTCACCCCTCCACTTT,CATRWTGNNSPLHF
.,TRBJ1-3,TRBV18,.,TGTGCCAGCTCACCATTTGACGGGTCTGCTGGAAACACCATATATTTT,CASSPFDGSAGNTIYF
TRBD2,TRBJ2-1,TRBV7-3,.,TGTGCCAGCAGCTTAATCCCTAGCGGGGGCAATGAGCAGTTCTTC,CASSLIPSGGNEQFF
.,TRBJ2-7,TRBV1,few,TGCACCAGCAGCCAAACAACAGGGAGGGACTACGAGCAGTACTTC,CTSSQTTGRDYEQYF
.,TRBJ1-2,TRBV27,.,TGTGCCAGCAGTTTTCGGGGGGCTGGGGGCTACACCTTC,CASSFRGAGGYTF
.,TRBJ1-1,TRBV28,few,TGTGCCAGCAGTTTACCCCCAGGTACTGAAGCTTTCTTT,CASSLPPGTEAFF
.,TRBJ2-3,TRBV7-8,.,TGTGCCAGCAGCTTAAATGTGTGGGAGCTGGGCACAGATACGCAGTATTTT,CASSLNVWELGTDTQYF
.,TRBJ2-7,TRBV9,.,TGTGCCAGCAATCGGGCAGGGGCCTACGAGCAGTACTTC,CASNRAGAYEQYF
TRBD1,TRBJ1-2,TRBV7-2,once,TGTGCCAGCAGCTTACCGGGACAGGGGTCGCTCGGCTACACCTTC,CASSLPGQGSLGYTF
TRBD1,TRBJ2-7,TRBV5-1,.,TGCGCCAGCAGCAACGGGACAGGGCGGGGAGTCTACGAGCAGTACTTC,CASSNGTGRGVYEQYF
.,TRBJ2-7,TRBV4-1,once,TGCGCCAGCAGCCAAGAAGGACAGTACGAGCAGTACTTC,CASSQEGQYEQYF
.,TRBJ2-7,TRBV7-2,.,TGTGCCAGCAGTCCCGGACGGGGGTACGAGCAGTACTTC,CASSPGRGYEQYF
.,TRBJ1-3,TRBV27,.,TGTGCCAGCAGTGTAAACCGGGACATTCCGTATTTT,CASSVNRDIPYF
.,TRBJ1-6,TRBV7-3,.,TGTGCCAGCAGCTTAATAGGGGGCTATAATTCACCCCTCCACTTT,CASSLIGGYNSPLHF
.,TRBJ1-1,TRBV2,.,TGTGCCAGCAGATCGGACAGGAACACTGAAGCTTTCTTT,CASRSDRNTEAFF
.,TRBJ1-2,TRBV5-1,.,TGCGCCAGCAGCTCTCCAGGGGACGACTATGGCTACACCTTC,CASSSPGDDYGYTF
.,TRBJ2-3,TRBV10-3,.,TGTGCCATCAGTGAAGGCAGCGGCACAGATACGCAGTATTTT,CAISEGSGTDTQYF
TRBD1,TRBJ1-2,TRBV28,.,TGTGCCAGCAGTTCGGGGGACAGGGCTTATGGCTACACCTTC,CASSSGDRAYGYTF
.,TRBJ1-4,TRBV5-1,.,TGCGCCAGCAGCTTGGAACGAGCAACTAATGAAAAACTGTTTTTT,CASSLERATNEKLFF
.,TRBJ1-5,TRBV19,.,TGTGCCACCATGATCTCTTGGGGGGGGCATCAGCCCCAGCATTTT,CATMISWGGHQPQHF
.,TRBJ2-3,TRBV19,.,TGTGCCAGTAGTATGGCTCTCACAGATACGCAGTATTTT,CASSMALTDTQYF
.,TRBJ2-3,TRBV7-7,.,TGTGCTAGCAGCTTAACGGGGGGCCGGGTAGATACGCAGTATTTT,CASSLTGGRVDTQYF
TRBD2,TRBJ2-5,TRBV5-1,.,TGCGCCAGCAGCCGTCCGGGACTAGCGGGCATCCAAGAGACCCAGTACTTC,CASSRPGLAGIQETQYF
TRBD1,TRBJ1-6,TRBV15,.,TGTGCCACCACCTCAACGGACAGGGTACCTAATTCACCCCTCCACTTT,CATTSTDRVPNSPLHF
.,TRBJ2-2,TRBV30,.,TGTGCCTGGAGCAGGGTAGGCACCGGGGAGCTGTTTTTT,CAWSRVGTGELFF
.,TRBJ1-1,TRBV9,few,TGTGCCAGCAGCGTGGGCAGGGAGAACACTGAAGCTTTCTTT,CASSVGRENTEAFF
TRBD1,TRBJ2-3,TRBV6-5,.,TGTGCCAGCAGACCCGGGACAGGGATAACAGATACGCAGTATTTT,CASRPGTGITDTQYF
.,TRBJ2-5,TRBV30,once,TGTGCCTGGAGTAGCGCGGGGGAGACCCAGTACTTC,CAWSSAGETQYF
.,TRBJ2-1,TRBV7-2,.,TGTGCCAGCAGCTACAACGGGGGTAGCCGCAATGAGCAGTTCTTC,CASSYNGGSRNEQFF
TRBD2,TRBJ2-5,TRBV2,.,TGTGCCAGCAGTGAAGGTAGCGGGGCCTCTAAGACCCAGTACTTC,CASSEGSGASKTQYF
.,TRBJ2-1,TRBV7-8,.,TGTGCCACGGGGGATGAGCAGTTCTTC,CATGDEQFF
.,TRBJ1-1,TRBV5-4,.,TGTGCCAGCAGCTTGTCCGGGGTTGGGAGAACTGAAGCTTTCTTT,CASSLSGVGRTEAFF
TRBD1,TRBJ1-2,TRBV25-1,.,TGTGCCAGCAGTAGCGACAGGGGTGGGATGTACTATGGCTACACCTTC,CASSSDRGGMYYGYTF
.,TRBJ1-1,TRBV10-3,.,TGTGCCATCAGTGGGGGTAAAACAGGGACGGATTTCCTGAACACTGAAGCTTTCTTT,CAISGGKTGTDFLNTEAFF
TRBD1,TRBJ1-4,TRBV6-6,.,TGTGCCAGCAGTCAAAATCCGGGACAGCTTAATGAAAAACTGTTTTTT,CASSQNPGQLNEKLFF
.,TRBJ2-1,TRBV11-2,.,TGTGCCAGCAGCGAGGCCCATGAGCAGTTCTTC,CASSEAHEQFF
TRBD1,TRBJ1-1,TRBV7-2,.,TGTGCCAGCAGTTATGATGCCGGGACAGGGGGCGGTAGGGCTTTCTTT,CASSYDAGTGGGRAFF
.,TRBJ2-7,TRBV5-6,.,TGTGCCAGCAGCCCCGAACCAGACTTTTTCTCCTACGAGCAGTACTTC,CASSPEPDFFSYEQYF
.,TRBJ1-1,TRBV11-2,.,TGTGCCAGCAGCCCAGGACTGTCTCTGAACACTGAAGCTTTCTTT,CASSPGLSLNTEAFF
.,TRBJ1-1,TRBV11-2,.,TGTGCCAGCAGCTTAGATAGGGGCCTACTGAACACTGAAGCTTTCTTT,CASSLDRGLLNTEAFF
.,TRBJ2-2,TRBV7-9,.,TGTGCCAGCCTGGACAGAATAAACACCGGGGAGCTGTTTTTT,CASLDRINTGELFF
.,TRBJ2-3,TRBV7-2,.,TGTGCCAGCAGCGCCCTTGTGGGACACAGCACAGATACGCAGTATTTT,CASSALVGHSTDTQYF